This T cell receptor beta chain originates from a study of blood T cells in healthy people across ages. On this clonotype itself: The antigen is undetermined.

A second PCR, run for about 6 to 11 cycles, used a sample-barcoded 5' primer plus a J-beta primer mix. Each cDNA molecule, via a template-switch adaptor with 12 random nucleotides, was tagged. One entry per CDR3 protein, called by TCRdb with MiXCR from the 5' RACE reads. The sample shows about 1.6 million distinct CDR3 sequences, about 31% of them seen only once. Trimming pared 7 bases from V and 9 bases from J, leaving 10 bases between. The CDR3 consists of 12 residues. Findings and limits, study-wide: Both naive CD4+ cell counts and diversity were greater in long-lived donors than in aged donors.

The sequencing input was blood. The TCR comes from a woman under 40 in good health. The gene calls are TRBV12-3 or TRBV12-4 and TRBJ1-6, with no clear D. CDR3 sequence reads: CASTLTGSPLHF. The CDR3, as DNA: TGTGCCAGCACCTTAACTGGTTCACCCCTCCACTTT.